The 3 T cell receptor beta chains reported below all come from one sample, sequenced in a study of Graves' ophthalmopathy and Graves' hyperthyroidism. Transcripts of RNA were the source for amplifying TCR beta CDR3 regions. HTBI-primed RT-PCR formed the first round, and a multiplex PCR formed the second. TCRdb reprocessed the multiplex PCR reads via MiXCR and lists one record per CDR3 protein. The sample yields approximately 1.2 million distinct CDR3 sequences, 35% to 40% seen once. The sample was peripheral blood or thyroid tissue (not recorded which). The receptor source for this set is an adult man with Graves' hyperthyroidism.

This clonotype turned up a few times. J is TRBJ1-1 and V is TRBV27; no clear D. The V and J ends lost 0 bases and 3 bases respectively, with 8 bases between them. Germline values: CDR1 MNHEY, CDR2 SMNVEV (reference sequence). This CDR3 is 14 amino acids long. CDR3 sequence: CASSLSLSDTEAFF. In nucleotides, the CDR3 is TGTGCCAGCAGTTTATCCCTCTCCGACACTGAAGCTTTCTTT.

The rearrangement uses TRBV7-9 and TRBJ1-1; 7 bases line up with TRBD1. There are 18 residues in the CDR3. Germline CDR1 is SEHNR and CDR2 is FQNEAQ (reference sequence). Trimming removed 2 bases from V and 0 bases from J; junction bases left unmatched: 12. This CDR3 reads CASSLKGITGAMNTEAFF. Here the CDR3 DNA reads TGTGCCAGCAGCTTAAAAGGGATAACAGGGGCCATGAACACTGAAGCTTTCTTT.

At least ten counts were recorded for this clonotype. CDR3 nucleotide sequence: TGTGCCAGAGGGGACAGGGGGAACACCGGGGAGCTGTTTTTT. Translated: CARGDRGNTGELFF. The chain carries TRBV2 and TRBJ2-2, with 10 bases fitting TRBD1. The CDR3 has 14 amino acids. From germline, CDR1 is SNHLY and CDR2 FYNNEI. V dropped 9 bases and J dropped 1; count of bases not matched to a gene: 2.